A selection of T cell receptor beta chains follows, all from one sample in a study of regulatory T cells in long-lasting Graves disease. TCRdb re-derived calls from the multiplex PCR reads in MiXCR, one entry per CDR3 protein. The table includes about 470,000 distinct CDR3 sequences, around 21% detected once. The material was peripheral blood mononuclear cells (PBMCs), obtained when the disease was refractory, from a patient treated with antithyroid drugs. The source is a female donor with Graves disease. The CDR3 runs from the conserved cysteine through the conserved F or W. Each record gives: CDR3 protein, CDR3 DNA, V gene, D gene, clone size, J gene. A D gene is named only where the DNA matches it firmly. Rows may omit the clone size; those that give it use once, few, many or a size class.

CDR3aa: CSVGGGTDLDGYTF
CDR3nt: TGCAGCGTGGGTGGTGGAACAGACTTGGATGGCTACACCTTC
v_gene: TRBV29-1
d_gene: -
abundance: few
j_gene: TRBJ1-2

CDR3aa: CASSLWQGINTGELFF
CDR3nt: TGTGCCAGCAGTTTATGGCAGGGGATAAACACCGGGGAGCTGTTTTTT
v_gene: TRBV12-3/TRBV12-4
d_gene: -
abundance: many
j_gene: TRBJ2-2

CDR3aa: CAWSVPGLNSIQYF
CDR3nt: TGTGCCTGGAGTGTCCCCGGACTAAACTCCATTCAGTACTTC
v_gene: TRBV30
d_gene: -
abundance: many
j_gene: TRBJ2-4

CDR3aa: CAWSVGPGFGYGYTF
CDR3nt: TGTGCCTGGAGCGTGGGCCCGGGGTTCGGCTATGGCTACACCTTC
v_gene: TRBV30
d_gene: -
abundance: many
j_gene: TRBJ1-2

CDR3aa: CASAHSGDHKQYF
CDR3nt: TGTGCCAGCGCCCACTCCGGGGACCATAAGCAGTACTTC
v_gene: TRBV25-1
d_gene: -
abundance: many
j_gene: TRBJ2-7

CDR3aa: CASSLSTGFYYGYTF
CDR3nt: TGTGCCAGCAGCTTATCGACAGGGTTTTACTATGGCTACACCTTC
v_gene: TRBV7-9
d_gene: TRBD1
abundance: many
j_gene: TRBJ1-2

CDR3aa: CASSPRRESHEQYF
CDR3nt: TGTGCCAGCAGCCCCAGGAGGGAGTCCCACGAGCAGTACTTC
v_gene: TRBV28
d_gene: -
abundance: -
j_gene: TRBJ2-7

CDR3aa: CSVEERMTYEQYF
CDR3nt: TGCAGCGTTGAAGAGAGGATGACCTACGAGCAGTACTTC
v_gene: TRBV29-1
d_gene: -
abundance: many
j_gene: TRBJ2-7

CDR3aa: CASSNLAGGKETQYF
CDR3nt: TGTGCCAGCAGTAACCTAGCGGGAGGGAAAGAGACCCAGTACTTC
v_gene: TRBV28
d_gene: TRBD2
abundance: many
j_gene: TRBJ2-5

CDR3aa: CASSLATRNYGYTF
CDR3nt: TGTGCCAGCAGCTTAGCCACTCGGAACTATGGCTACACCTTC
v_gene: TRBV7-2
d_gene: -
abundance: many
j_gene: TRBJ1-2

CDR3aa: CASSQGLAGGSSYEQYF
CDR3nt: TGTGCCAGCAGCCAAGGACTAGCGGGAGGGAGCTCCTACGAGCAGTACTTC
v_gene: TRBV3-1
d_gene: TRBD2
abundance: -
j_gene: TRBJ2-7